These T cell receptor beta chains were read from a single sample in a study of T cell repertoires in cytomegalovirus infection. TCRdb recomputed calls from the reads with MiXCR, one row per CDR3 protein. The data show about 360,000 distinct CDR3 sequences, with over 15% seen just once and around 8.6% held by the top ten. Sequenced input: PBMCs. The receptors were gathered from a human donor in good health (CMV status not recorded). Some clones in this sample may be carry-over from other donors' samples. Both conserved end residues are trimmed from each CDR3.

v_call cdr3_aa
TRBV19 ASSLRSLGELF
TRBV12-3/TRBV12-4 ASSLLPARYNEQF
TRBV7-8 ASSLQRTQY
TRBV6-6 ASSKNSQDHGYT
TRBV19 ASSVSDRAIGEAF
TRBV10-3 AISDGGGPQH
TRBV5-1 ASSPGTIATNEKLF
TRBV5-1 ASSPLGLAGQTGELF
TRBV11-2 ASSRGGASYEQY
TRBV7-2 ASSPLAGDTGELF
TRBV12-3/TRBV12-4 ASTPGGQIYGYT
TRBV11-2 ASSLGLADTYEQY
TRBV7-8 ASSPIGGDNQPQH
TRBV19 ASSIVNIDRIQETQY
TRBV7-2 ASSSQNRGSQPQH
TRBV7-9 ASSPPGGQEKAF
TRBV2 ASSQQGRGETQY
TRBV15 ATSSLRPTDTQY
TRBV4-3 ASSQAHGSGSPLH
TRBV12-3/TRBV12-4 ASSPKGGASGNTIY
TRBV4-3 APKEWDSYGYT
TRBV20-1 SAQTTDSNYGYT
TRBV7-6 ASSPYGETPEAF
TRBV20-1 SATLGREGSYEQY
TRBV20-1 SAGGGGTSVYEQY
TRBV7-9 ASRGLIPLQETQY
TRBV12-3/TRBV12-4 ASSLGGARYQPQH
TRBV20-1 SARKRGTNNEQF
TRBV7-6 ASSPDHRDRERTNEKLF
TRBV7-2 ASSPYVGNQPQH
TRBV30 AWDQGYDQPQH
TRBV7-6 ASSNQQGANTGELF
TRBV2 ASSEEVGRVDTEAF
TRBV5-4 ASTSAGGEKDTQY
TRBV7-2 ASSQSGELSDTQY
TRBV7-6 ASSLSGGVDTEAF
TRBV12-3/TRBV12-4 ASTDQRRASYNEQF
TRBV7-8 ASSLEAAGSPLH
TRBV11-2 ASSYSPTTGNIQY
TRBV7-2 ASSRGTGSNTEAF
TRBV20-1 SAGQADHEQY
TRBV10-3 ATEGGTEAF
TRBV5-4 ASSQTVREHEQF
TRBV11-2 ASSPPLERPREQY
TRBV10-3 AITPWGTSGNTIY
TRBV6-5 ASSLGGGYQPQH
TRBV6-5 ASSKIFPYEQY
TRBV30 ASWSRNEKLF
TRBV4-1 ASSQEEPANIQY
TRBV19 ASKTTSGDADTQY
TRBV4-2 ASSQEGALMDTQY
TRBV10-3 AISEQPGRAQEQY
TRBV12-5 ASGLTGETQY